This TCR beta chain was obtained from a study of vaccination and CD4 T cells after COVID-19. CDR1 is DFQATT and CDR2 is SNEGSKA in the germline V gene (reference sequence). The CDR3 loop spans 14 amino acids. Trimming cost V 6 bases and J 2 bases, with 16 bases left between them. The treatment denotes: roughly 11-day PBMC culture with coronavirus spike peptide pools or control peptides (ViraFEST assay). This clonotype ranks as medium-sized (0.01 to 0.1%). Its antigen is not identified. Cultured CD4+ T cells had their DNA profiled by the Oncomine TCR Beta short-read assay. TCRdb independently ran MiXCR on the PCR reads; one entry per CDR3 protein. The sample yields fewer than 20,000 distinct CDR3 sequences, around 40% seen once.

The chain uses TRBV20-1 and TRBJ1-2; possibly TRBD1 for D (5 bases). The sample here was CD4+ T cells from blood, cultured in vitro, taken before SARS-CoV-2 vaccination. This receptor was obtained from a human donor who received a COVID-19 vaccine. The chain's CDR3 is CSAGRSGTNYGYTF. The DNA of the CDR3 is TGCAGTGCCGGGCGGTCAGGGACCAACTATGGCTACACCTTC.